This record covers a single T cell receptor beta chain. The sample belongs to a study of OX40 agonist ivuxolimab in advanced cancers. Autoimmune disease history or systemic immunosuppression led to patients being barred. Per the germline V gene, CDR1 is MDHEN and CDR2 is SYDVKM. V lost 6 bases to trimming and J lost 4 bases, with 10 bases between them. This CDR3 has 13 amino acids. Sequencing was performed with immunoSEQ multiplex PCR; in TCRdb, only in-frame clones are kept and a portion is missing. The repertoire holds 52,000 or so clones, with over 90% as singletons. This clonotype was sampled from an adult with an advanced solid tumor such as melanoma, head and neck, liver or kidney cancer. The V and J genes are TRBV28 and TRBJ1-5; possibly TRBD1 for D (5 bases). Here the sequenced sample was CD4+ or CD8+ T cells sorted from blood, taken in a trial of the OX40 agonist ivuxolimab. The CDR3 loop is CASSRGWNQPQHF. In DNA form, the CDR3 reads TGTGCCAGCAGCCGGGGGTGGAATCAGCCCCAGCATTTT. Together with reference TRBV28 and TRBJ1-5, the CDR3 gives the full variable domain: DVKVTQSSRYLVKRTGEKVFLECVQDMDHENMFWYRQDPGLGLRLIYFSYDVKMKEKGDIPEGYSVSREKKERFSLILESASTNQTSMYLCASSRGWNQPQHFGDGTRLSIL.